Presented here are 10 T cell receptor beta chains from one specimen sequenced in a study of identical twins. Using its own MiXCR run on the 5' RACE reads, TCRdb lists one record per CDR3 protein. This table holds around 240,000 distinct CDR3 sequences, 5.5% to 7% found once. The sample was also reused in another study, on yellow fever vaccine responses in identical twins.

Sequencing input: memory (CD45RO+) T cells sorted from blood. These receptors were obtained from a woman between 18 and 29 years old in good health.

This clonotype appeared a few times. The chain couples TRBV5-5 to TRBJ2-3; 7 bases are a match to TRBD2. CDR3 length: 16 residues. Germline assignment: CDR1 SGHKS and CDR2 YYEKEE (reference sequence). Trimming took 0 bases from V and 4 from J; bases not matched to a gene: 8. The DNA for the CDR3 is TGTGCCAGCAGCTTGGTGGCGGGAGTAGAGGCAGATACGCAGTATTTT. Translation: CASSLVAGVEADTQYF.

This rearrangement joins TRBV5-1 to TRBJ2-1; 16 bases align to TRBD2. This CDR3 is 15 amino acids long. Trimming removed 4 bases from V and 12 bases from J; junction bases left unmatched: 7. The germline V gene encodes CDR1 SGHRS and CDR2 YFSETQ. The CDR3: CASSTGTSGGAGQFF. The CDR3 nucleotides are TGCGCCAGCAGCACCGGGACTAGCGGGGGGGCCGGGCAGTTCTTC.

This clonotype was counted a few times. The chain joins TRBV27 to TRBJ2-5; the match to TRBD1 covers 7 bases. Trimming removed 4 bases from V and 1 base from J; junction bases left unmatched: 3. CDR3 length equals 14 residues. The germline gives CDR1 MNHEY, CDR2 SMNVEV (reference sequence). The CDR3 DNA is TGTGCCAGCAGTTCACGGACAGGCCAAGAGACCCAGTACTTC. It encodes CASSSRTGQETQYF.

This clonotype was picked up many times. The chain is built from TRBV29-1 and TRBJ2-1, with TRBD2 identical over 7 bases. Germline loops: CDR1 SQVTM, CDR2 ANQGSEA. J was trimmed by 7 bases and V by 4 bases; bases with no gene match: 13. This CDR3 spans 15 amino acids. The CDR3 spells CSVGRWAGVRNEQFF. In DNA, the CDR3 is TGCAGCGTTGGGAGATGGGCGGGGGTGAGGAATGAGCAGTTCTTC.

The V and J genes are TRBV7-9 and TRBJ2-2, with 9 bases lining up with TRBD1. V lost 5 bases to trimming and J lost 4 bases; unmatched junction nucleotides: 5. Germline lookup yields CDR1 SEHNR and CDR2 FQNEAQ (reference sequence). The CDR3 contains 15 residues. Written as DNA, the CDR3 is TGTGCCAGCAGCGTCCGGGACAGGGTCACCGGGGAGCTGTTTTTT. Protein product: CASSVRDRVTGELFF.

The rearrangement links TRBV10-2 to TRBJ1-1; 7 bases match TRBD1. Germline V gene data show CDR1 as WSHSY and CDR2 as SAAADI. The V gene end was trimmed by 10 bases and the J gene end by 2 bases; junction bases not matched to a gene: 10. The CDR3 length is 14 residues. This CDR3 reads CATLKGQFNTEAFF. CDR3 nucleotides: TGCGCCACCTTAAAGGGACAGTTTAACACTGAAGCTTTCTTT.

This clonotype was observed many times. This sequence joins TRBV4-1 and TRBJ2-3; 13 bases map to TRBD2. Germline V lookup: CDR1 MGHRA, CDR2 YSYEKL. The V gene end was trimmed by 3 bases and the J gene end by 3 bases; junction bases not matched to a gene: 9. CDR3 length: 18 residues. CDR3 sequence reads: CASSHPPTSGGLTDTQYF. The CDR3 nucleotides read TGCGCCAGCAGCCACCCGCCGACTAGCGGGGGGTTAACAGATACGCAGTATTTT.

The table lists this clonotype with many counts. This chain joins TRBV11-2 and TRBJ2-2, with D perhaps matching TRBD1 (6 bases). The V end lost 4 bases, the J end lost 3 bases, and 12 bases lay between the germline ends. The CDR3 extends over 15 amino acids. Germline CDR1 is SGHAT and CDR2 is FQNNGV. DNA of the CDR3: TGTGCCAGCAGCTCGACTCCAGGGGACACCGGGGAGCTGTTTTTT. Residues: CASSSTPGDTGELFF.

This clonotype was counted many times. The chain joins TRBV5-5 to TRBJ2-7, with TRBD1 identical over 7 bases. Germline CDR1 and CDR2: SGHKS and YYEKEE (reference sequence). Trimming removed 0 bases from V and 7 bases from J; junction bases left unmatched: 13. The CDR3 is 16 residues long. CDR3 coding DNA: TGTGCCAGCAGCTTGGTTATGAGCCAGGGGGTTGGAGAGCAGTACGTC. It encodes CASSLVMSQGVGEQYV.

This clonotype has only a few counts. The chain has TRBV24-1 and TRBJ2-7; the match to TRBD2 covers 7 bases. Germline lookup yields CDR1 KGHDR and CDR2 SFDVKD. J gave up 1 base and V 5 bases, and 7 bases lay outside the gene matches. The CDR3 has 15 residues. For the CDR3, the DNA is TGTGCCACCAGTGCGTTCAGCGGGACTTCCTACGAGCAGTACTTC. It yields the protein CATSAFSGTSYEQYF.